This TCR beta chain was sequenced for a study of CD8+ T cells in alopecia areata. V dropped 4 bases and J dropped 5 bases, with 9 bases sitting between them. The germline V gene has CDR1 SNHLY and CDR2 FYNNEI. The CDR3 is 13 amino acids. Treatment denoted: oral pan-JAK inhibitor, 5-10 mg twice daily. Reverse transcription of extracted RNA yielded cDNA, which provided the sequencing template. Repertoires were generated with immunoSEQ multiplex PCR, while TCRdb's copy carries only in-frame clones and drops some. The repertoire holds some 190,000 clones, with about three fifths as singletons. The TCR was taken from a human donor with alopecia areata. The chain combines TRBV2 with TRBJ1-5, with D perhaps matching TRBD1 (5 bases). Sequencing was performed on CD4+ T cells sorted from blood, taken at week 4, from a patient treated with tofacitinib. The CDR3 loop reads CASSGGTYQPQHF. DNA of the CDR3: TGTGCCAGCAGTGGGGGCACCTATCAGCCCCAGCATTTT.